This T cell receptor (beta chain) was captured by sequencing in a study of shared clonotypes between healthy human individuals. Sequenced by immunoSEQ multiplex PCR; TCRdb stores in-frame clones only, minus some. The profile covers about 1,900,000 clones, with about 95% appearing a single time and more than 0.9% taken by the ten largest. Terminally differentiated effector memory CD45RA+ cells were excluded by CCR7 positive selection of CD45RO-negative cells. Sequenced material: naive CD8+ T cells sorted from blood. The TCR sequence derives from a man between 18 and 29 years old in good health.

The CDR3 nucleotides are TGTGCCAGTAGTATGAACAGGGAACTGTTTTTT. Its protein is CASSMNRELFF. The chain has TRBV19 and TRBJ1-4, with D maybe TRBD1 (6 bases). V was trimmed by 3 bases and J by 12 bases, leaving 8 bases between them. From germline, CDR1 is LNHDA and CDR2 SQIVND (reference sequence). The CDR3 has 11 amino acids.